This entry lists 23 T cell receptor beta chains sequenced from one sample in a study of T cell repertoires in cytomegalovirus infection. Using its own MiXCR run on the reads, TCRdb lists one record per CDR3 protein. The sample holds about 140,000 distinct CDR3 sequences, 6.5% seen once. The sequencing input was PBMCs. Receptor source: a human donor in good health (CMV status not recorded). Some clones in this sample may be carry-over from other donors' samples.

In its sample, this clonotype was seen many times. The chain is built from TRBV15 and TRBJ1-4, with 8 bases identical to TRBD1. Germline-derived CDR1 and CDR2 are LNHNV and YYDKDF (reference sequence). After removal of 0 bases from V and 8 bases from J, the junction contained 8 bases not matched to a gene. This CDR3 is built from 16 residues. CDR3 residues: CATSRDMQGAREKLFF. The CDR3 DNA reads as TGTGCCACCAGCAGAGATATGCAGGGGGCGCGGGAAAAACTGTTTTTT.

The sample holds many counts of this clonotype. The chain is built from TRBV12-3 or TRBV12-4 and TRBJ1-2; D is perhaps TRBD1 (5 bases). V dropped 3 bases and J dropped 4 bases, with 15 bases sitting between them. The CDR3 has 15 amino acids. DNA of the CDR3: TGTGCCAGCAGTTTCCCCCGGGGGGGGATCTATGGCTACACCTTC. Translation gives CASSFPRGGIYGYTF.

This clonotype came up many times. The J gene is TRBJ1-1, the V gene TRBV2; D not resolved. CDR1 is SNHLY, CDR2 FYNNEI, per germline. Trimming cost V 4 bases and J 4 bases, with 7 bases left between them. The CDR3 contains 12 residues. The CDR3 is CASSVWGTEAFF. As DNA, the CDR3 is TGTGCCAGCAGTGTGTGGGGCACTGAAGCTTTCTTT. The full variable domain, its missing parts supplied by reference TRBV2 and TRBJ1-1, is EPEVTQTPSHQVTQMGQEVILRCVPISNHLYFYWYRQILGQKVEFLVSFYNNEISEKSEIFDDQFSVERPDGSNFTLKIRSTKLEDSAMYFCASSVWGTEAFFGQGTRLTVV.

This clonotype was detected a few times. The chain uses TRBV7-2 and TRBJ1-1, with 7 bases identical to TRBD1. The CDR3 totals 15 residues. V was pared by 0 bases and J by 7 bases, with 8 bases of the junction left unmatched. Germline CDR1 is SGHTA and CDR2 is FQGNSA. The chain's CDR3 is CASSLAYRGRYEAFF. CDR3 in DNA: TGTGCCAGCAGCTTAGCTTATAGGGGGCGCTATGAAGCTTTCTTT.

This clonotype was observed many times. The CDR3 nucleotides read TGTGCCAGCAGCTCTCCTAAGGGAGGGTATGGCTACACCTTC. Its protein product is CASSSPKGGYGYTF. The gene calls are TRBV7-2 and TRBJ1-2; D uncertain. CDR1 and CDR2 from the germline V gene are SGHTA and FQGNSA. The CDR3 runs to 14 residues. Trimming removed 4 bases from V and 5 bases from J, with 14 bases in between.

This clonotype was counted at least ten times. V is TRBV6-2 or TRBV6-3 and J is TRBJ2-1, with D maybe TRBD2 (6 bases). The germline CDR1 and CDR2 sequences are MNHEY and SVGEGT. CDR3 size: 15 residues. V was pared by 8 bases and J by 3 bases, with 17 bases between. The CDR3, as DNA: TGTGCCAGCGTGGGTGGGGGGTCGATCTACAATGAGCAGTTCTTC. The encoded protein is CASVGGGSIYNEQFF.

The chain employs TRBV29-1 and TRBJ1-2; a weak D match, TRBD1 (5 bases). From germline, CDR1 is SQVTM and CDR2 ANQGSEA. This CDR3 has 14 residues. V lost 8 bases to trimming and J lost 7 bases, with 23 bases between them. Here the CDR3 reads CSCTVGQGGRGYTF. The DNA of the CDR3 is TGCAGCTGTACAGTTGGGCAGGGTGGTCGTGGCTACACCTTC.

This clonotype was seen at least ten times. J is TRBJ2-1 and V is TRBV19; 9 bases are a match to TRBD2. V lost 5 bases and J lost 8; bases outside the gene matches: 10. The CDR3 loop spans 15 amino acids. The V gene's germline CDR1 is LNHDA and CDR2 SQIVND (reference sequence). CDR3 loop: CASSDRLAGNDEQFF. The CDR3 DNA follows: TGTGCCAGTAGTGATCGTCTAGCGGGGAACGATGAGCAGTTCTTC.

This clonotype has just a few counts. V is TRBV20-1 and J is TRBJ1-2; the match to TRBD1 covers 9 bases. V shed 0 bases, J shed 9 bases, and the junction held 8 bases outside the gene matches. The CDR3 consists of 14 residues. In germline, CDR1 is DFQATT, CDR2 SNEGSKA (reference sequence). CDR3 sequence: CSARDSGQGMSYTF. CDR3 sequence (DNA): TGCAGTGCTAGAGATTCGGGACAGGGAATGAGCTACACCTTC.

This clonotype came up a few times. The rearrangement links TRBV7-2 to TRBJ2-3, with a possible D match to TRBD2 (5 bases). This CDR3 has 15 amino acids. Per the germline V gene, CDR1 is SGHTA and CDR2 is FQGNSA. Trimming removed 1 base at V and 6 bases at J, with 14 bases between. The CDR3 DNA is TGTGCCAGCAGCTTAGGGCAGCGGCTAGGGGATACGCAGTATTTT. Translated, it gives CASSLGQRLGDTQYF.

This clonotype has ten or more counts. The genes are TRBV6-2 or TRBV6-3 and TRBJ1-2, with D unresolved. CDR3 length: 14 residues. Trimming took off 1 base at V and 6 bases at J, with 12 bases between the two ends. The germline V gene has CDR1 MNHEY and CDR2 SVGEGT. CDR3 protein: CASSYFPERNGYTF. The CDR3 nucleotides read TGTGCCAGCAGTTACTTCCCGGAAAGGAATGGCTACACCTTC.

The CDR3 DNA is TGTGCCAGCAGTTTATTGGGACAGGGGACTGGAAACACCATATATTTT. This codes for CASSLLGQGTGNTIYF. The J gene is TRBJ1-3, the V gene TRBV28; 10 nucleotides line up with TRBD1. The CDR3 length is 16 residues. Looked up from germline, CDR1 is MDHEN and CDR2 is SYDVKM. V lost 1 base to trimming and J lost 2 bases; unmatched junction nucleotides: 2.

This clonotype came up many times. The chain carries TRBV7-3 and TRBJ2-3; TRBD2 matches at 8 bases. The V and J ends lost 5 bases and 0 bases, in that order; junction bases with no gene match: 4. Germline V gene data show CDR1 as SGHTA and CDR2 as FQGTGA. This CDR3 is built from 15 residues. This CDR3 is CASSPIAGSTDTQYF. CDR3 in DNA: TGTGCCAGCAGCCCAATAGCGGGGAGCACAGATACGCAGTATTTT.

The chain employs TRBV20-1 and TRBJ1-6, with D maybe TRBD1 (5 bases). Germline V CDR1 and CDR2: DFQATT, SNEGSKA (reference sequence). The ends were cut back, 1 base at V and 9 bases at J, with 16 bases in the middle. This CDR3 is 15 amino acids long. The CDR3 region is CSARVLLGATSPLHF. The CDR3 region has the DNA TGCAGTGCTAGAGTGTTACTCGGGGCGACTTCACCCCTCCACTTT.

This clonotype came up many times. The gene calls are TRBV12-3 or TRBV12-4 and TRBJ1-5; D call uncertain. The CDR3 spans 12 residues. The V and J ends lost 5 bases and 6 bases respectively, with 8 bases between them. The CDR3 sequence is CASSLSFQPQHF. The CDR3 region has the DNA TGTGCCAGCAGTCTTTCCTTTCAGCCCCAGCATTTT.

This clonotype appeared many times. This chain connects TRBV7-2 to TRBJ2-1; 13 positions agree with TRBD2. CDR3 length: 15 residues. Germline loops: CDR1 SGHTA, CDR2 FQGNSA. V lost 4 bases to trimming and J lost 6 bases; unmatched junction nucleotides: 3. The CDR3: CASSSTSGGVNEQFF. CDR3 DNA: TGTGCCAGCAGCTCTACTAGCGGGGGGGTCAATGAGCAGTTCTTC. Variable domain in full (rest from reference TRBV7-2 and TRBJ2-1): GAGVSQSPSNKVTEKGKDVELRCDPISGHTALYWYRQSLGQGLEFLIYFQGNSAPDKSGLPSDRFSAERTGGSVSTLTIQRTQQEDSAVYLCASSSTSGGVNEQFFGPGTRLTVL.

This clonotype was seen repeatedly, ten times or more. CDR3 nucleotides: TGTGCCAGCAGCTTGGAATCCCCCTATGGCTACACCTTC. It encodes CASSLESPYGYTF. The V call is TRBV5-5, the J call TRBJ1-2; the D is unclear. The ends were cut back, 0 bases at V and 4 bases at J, with 7 bases in the middle. The germline CDR1 and CDR2 sequences are SGHKS and YYEKEE (reference sequence). This CDR3 is 13 amino acids long.

This clonotype has at least ten counts. The chain joins TRBV6-1 to TRBJ1-1; no definite D call. The CDR3 spans 13 residues. CDR1 and CDR2 from the germline V gene are MNHNS and SASEGT. Trimming removed 7 bases from V and 5 bases from J, with 14 bases in between. CDR3 amino acids: CASNLAGKTEAFF. The DNA for the CDR3 is TGTGCCAGCAACCTCGCTGGGAAGACTGAAGCTTTCTTT.

This clonotype has a handful of counts. The chain uses TRBV25-1 and TRBJ1-1; D is ambiguous. Germline-derived CDR1 and CDR2 are MGHDK and SYGVNS. With 2 bases removed from V and 1 base from J, the gap between germline ends came to 8 bases. CDR3 length: 14 amino acids. In nucleotides, the CDR3 is TGTGCCAGCAGTGAACGGGCCTGGAACACTGAAGCTTTCTTT. Residues: CASSERAWNTEAFF.

This clonotype was observed a handful of times. This chain links TRBV28 with TRBJ1-6; 9 nucleotides line up with TRBD1. The CDR3 is made up of 15 amino acids. Per the germline V gene, CDR1 is MDHEN and CDR2 is SYDVKM. After removal of 10 bases from V and 7 bases from J, the junction contained 11 bases not matched to a gene. The CDR3 loop reads CANKQGAKGNSPLHF. The CDR3 nucleotides read TGTGCCAACAAACAGGGGGCTAAGGGCAATTCACCCCTCCACTTT.

This clonotype came up many times. The V call is TRBV5-1, the J call TRBJ1-3; D remains unclear. Trimming took off 0 bases at V and 4 bases at J, with 5 bases between the two ends. This CDR3 has 13 amino acids. CDR1 and CDR2 from the germline V gene are SGHRS and YFSETQ. The CDR3 nucleotides are TGCGCCAGCAGCTTGGAGGCGGGAAACACCATATATTTT. This encodes CASSLEAGNTIYF.

This clonotype has ten or more counts. The CDR3 DNA reads TGTGCCAGCAGTCGGACAGGTCAAGAGACCCAGTACTTC. Protein product: CASSRTGQETQYF. The chain combines TRBV5-6 with TRBJ2-5; 7 nucleotides match TRBD1. This CDR3 has 13 residues. Trimming took 5 bases from V and 2 from J; bases not matched to a gene: 3. CDR1 SGHDT and CDR2 YYEEEE come from the germline V gene.

This clonotype was seen more than once but under ten times. This rearrangement joins TRBV5-1 to TRBJ2-7, with D tentatively TRBD1 (6 bases). The V gene lost 0 bases and the J gene lost 2 bases, with 18 bases spanning the gap. Per the germline V gene, CDR1 is SGHRS and CDR2 is YFSETQ. The CDR3 is 17 residues long. The CDR3 spells CASSLAPPGDKTYEQYF. The CDR3 DNA sequence: TGCGCCAGCAGCTTGGCCCCCCCCGGGGACAAGACCTACGAGCAGTACTTC.